This T cell receptor beta chain was observed in a study of blood T cells in healthy people across ages. Regarding the study as a whole: Across the age range, TCR beta diversity per million T cells fell in a roughly linear way.

It was with a sample-barcoded 5' primer and a J-beta primer mix that a second PCR of about 7 to 12 cycles was run. One entry per CDR3 protein, called by TCRdb with MiXCR from the 5' RACE reads. The table has approximately 600,000 distinct CDR3 sequences, approximately 59% seen once. A word on this clonotype: Its target is unknown.

V lost 7 bases, J lost 10 bases, and 14 bases lay in between. Looked up from germline, CDR1 is ENHRY and CDR2 is SYGVKD. The CDR3 covers 13 residues. Healthy individuals of Caucasian origin from Russia, aged about 6 to 95, served as donors. The rearrangement joins TRBV10-3 to TRBJ1-6, with D possibly matching TRBD1 (6 bases). The sequence was obtained from a man aged 55 to 70 in good health. The sample taken for sequencing was blood. The chain's CDR3 is CAIMPGAESPLHF. Here the CDR3 DNA reads TGTGCCATCATGCCGGGGGCGGAATCACCCCTCCACTTT.